A single sample is the source of the 5 T cell receptor beta chains below, sequenced in a study of cytomegalovirus exposure and HLA in healthy donors. Vbeta (60) and Jbeta (13) primers were used in the PCR. Measured with immunoSEQ multiplex PCR; TCRdb has only the in-frame clones, and not every one. The repertoire holds some 110,000 clones, with 78% as singletons. The sequenced sample was PBMCs. Every receptor here comes from a male donor in good health and CMV-seronegative.

The rearrangement links TRBV19 to TRBJ1-1, with D perhaps matching TRBD1 (5 bases). V dropped 5 bases and J dropped 5 bases, with 18 bases sitting between them. From germline, CDR1 is LNHDA and CDR2 SQIVND (reference sequence). The CDR3 is 15 amino acids. CDR3 amino acids: CASSRDPLGTTEAFF. The DNA of the CDR3 is TGTGCCAGTAGTCGGGATCCTTTGGGGACTACTGAAGCTTTCTTT.

V usage is TRBV9 and J usage is TRBJ2-7; the D gene is possibly TRBD1 (5 bases). The germline V gene encodes CDR1 SGDLS and CDR2 YYNGEE. The V and J ends lost 1 base and 2 bases respectively, with 13 bases between them. The length of the CDR3 is 15 residues. In DNA form, the CDR3 reads TGTGCCAGCAGCGTAACCGACAGAGAACCCTACGAGCAGTACTTC. Amino acids: CASSVTDREPYEQYF.

V is TRBV30 and J is TRBJ2-5, with 9 positions matching TRBD1. TRBJ2-7 matches the DNA end more closely, so the J call is doubtful. The CDR3 spans 15 residues. CDR1 GTSNPN and CDR2 SVGIG come from the germline V gene (reference sequence). The CDR3 bases are TGTGCCTGGAGTGCCGGGACAGGGATTACCTACGAGCAGTACTTC. It codes for CAWSAGTGITYEQYF.

The chain combines TRBV7-9 with TRBJ1-1, with D unresolved. V was trimmed by 5 bases and J by 7 bases, leaving 20 bases between them. Germline assignment: CDR1 SEHNR and CDR2 FQNEAQ (reference sequence). There are 15 residues in the CDR3. The CDR3 here is CASSVPGKLKFEAFF. The CDR3 nucleotides are TGTGCCAGCAGCGTTCCGGGAAAACTGAAATTTGAAGCTTTCTTT. Drawing the rest from reference TRBV7-9 and TRBJ1-1, the complete variable domain is DTGVSQNPRHKITKRGQNVTFRCDPISEHNRLYWYRQTLGQGPEFLTYFQNEAQLEKSRLLSDRFSAERPKGSFSTLEIQRTEQGDSAMYLCASSVPGKLKFEAFFGQGTRLTVV.

For the CDR3, the DNA is TGCGCCAGCATGAAGACAGGGGGTGGGGAGACCCAGTACTTC. Encoded protein: CASMKTGGGETQYF. The chain is built from TRBV10-2 and TRBJ2-5, with TRBD1 identical over 9 bases. The CDR3 is 14 residues long. Germline trimming cut 7 bases from V and 5 bases from J; bases unmatched to any gene: 8. From germline, CDR1 is WSHSY and CDR2 SAAADI.